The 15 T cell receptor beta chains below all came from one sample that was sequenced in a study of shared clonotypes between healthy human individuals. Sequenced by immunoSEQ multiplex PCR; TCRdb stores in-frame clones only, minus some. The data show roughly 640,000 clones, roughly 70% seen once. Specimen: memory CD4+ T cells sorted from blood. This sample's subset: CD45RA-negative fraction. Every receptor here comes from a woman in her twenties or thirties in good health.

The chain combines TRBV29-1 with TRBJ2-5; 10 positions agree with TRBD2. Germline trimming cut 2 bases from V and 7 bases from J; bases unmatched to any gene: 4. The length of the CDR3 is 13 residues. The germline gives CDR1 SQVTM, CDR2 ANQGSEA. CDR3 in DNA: TGCAGCGTTGAATCAACTAGCGGGGCGACCCAGTACTTC. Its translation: CSVESTSGATQYF.

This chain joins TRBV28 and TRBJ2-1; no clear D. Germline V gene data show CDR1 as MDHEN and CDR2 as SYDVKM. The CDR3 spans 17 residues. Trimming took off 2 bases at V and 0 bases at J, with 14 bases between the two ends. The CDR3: CASSLLSRGFSYNEQFF. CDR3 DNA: TGTGCCAGCAGTTTACTGAGTCGAGGCTTCTCCTACAATGAGCAGTTCTTC.

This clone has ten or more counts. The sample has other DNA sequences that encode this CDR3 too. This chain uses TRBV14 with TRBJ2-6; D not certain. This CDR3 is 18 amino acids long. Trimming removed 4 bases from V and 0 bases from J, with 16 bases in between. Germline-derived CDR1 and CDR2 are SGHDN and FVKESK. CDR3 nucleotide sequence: TGTGCCAGCAGCCTCCGAAGGGCAGGAAGCTCTGGGGCCAACGTCCTGACTTTC. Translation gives CASSLRRAGSSGANVLTF.

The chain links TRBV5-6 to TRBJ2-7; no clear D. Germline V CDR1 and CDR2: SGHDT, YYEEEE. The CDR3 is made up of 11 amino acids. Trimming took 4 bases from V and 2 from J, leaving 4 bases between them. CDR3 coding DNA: TGTGCCAGCAGCCTGGCCTACGAGCAGTACTTC. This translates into CASSLAYEQYF.

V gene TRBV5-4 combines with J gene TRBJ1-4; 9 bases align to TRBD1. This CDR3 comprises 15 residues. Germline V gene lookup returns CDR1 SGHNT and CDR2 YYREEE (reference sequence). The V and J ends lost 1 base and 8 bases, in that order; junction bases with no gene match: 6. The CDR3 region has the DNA TGTGCCAGCAGCTTGATGGGACAGGGAAGAGAAAAACTGTTTTTT. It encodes CASSLMGQGREKLFF. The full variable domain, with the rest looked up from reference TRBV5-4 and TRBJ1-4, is ETGVTQSPTHLIKTRGQQVTLRCSSQSGHNTVSWYQQALGQGPQFIFQYYREEENGRGNFPPRFSGLQFPNYSSELNVNALELDDSALYLCASSLMGQGREKLFFGSGTQLSVL.

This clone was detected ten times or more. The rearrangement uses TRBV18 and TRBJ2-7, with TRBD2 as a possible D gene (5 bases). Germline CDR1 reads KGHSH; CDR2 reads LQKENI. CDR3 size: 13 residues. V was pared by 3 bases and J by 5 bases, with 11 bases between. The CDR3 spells CASSPNGMDEQYF. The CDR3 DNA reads TGTGCCAGCTCACCCAACGGGATGGACGAGCAGTACTTC.

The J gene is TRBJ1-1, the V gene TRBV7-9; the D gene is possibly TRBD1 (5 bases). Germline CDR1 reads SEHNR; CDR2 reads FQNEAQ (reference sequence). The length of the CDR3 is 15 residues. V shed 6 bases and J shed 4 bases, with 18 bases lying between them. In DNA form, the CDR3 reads TGTGCCAGCAGTGGGGCTACTTTGGGTTTCACTGAAGCTTTCTTT. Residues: CASSGATLGFTEAFF.

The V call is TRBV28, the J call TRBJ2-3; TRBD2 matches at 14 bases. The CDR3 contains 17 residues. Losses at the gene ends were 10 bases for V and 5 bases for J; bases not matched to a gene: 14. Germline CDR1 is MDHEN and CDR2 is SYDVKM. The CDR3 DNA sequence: TGTGCCATCGATACGAGAGGGACTAGCGGGAGACTAGATACGCAGTATTTT. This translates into CAIDTRGTSGRLDTQYF.

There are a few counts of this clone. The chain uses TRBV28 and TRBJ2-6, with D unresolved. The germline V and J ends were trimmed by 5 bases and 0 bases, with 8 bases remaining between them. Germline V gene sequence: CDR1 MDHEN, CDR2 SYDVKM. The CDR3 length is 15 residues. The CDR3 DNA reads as TGTGCCAGCAGTGGACCAGGCTCTGGGGCCAACGTCCTGACTTTC. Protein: CASSGPGSGANVLTF.

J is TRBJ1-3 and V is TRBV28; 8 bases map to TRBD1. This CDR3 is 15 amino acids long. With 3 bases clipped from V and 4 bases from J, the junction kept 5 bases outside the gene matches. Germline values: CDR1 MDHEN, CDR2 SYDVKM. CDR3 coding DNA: TGTGCCAGCAGTTTCCAGGGGGCATTCGGAAACACCATATATTTT. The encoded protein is CASSFQGAFGNTIYF. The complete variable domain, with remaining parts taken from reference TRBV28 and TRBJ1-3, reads DVKVTQSSRYLVKRTGEKVFLECVQDMDHENMFWYRQDPGLGLRLIYFSYDVKMKEKGDIPEGYSVSREKKERFSLILESASTNQTSMYLCASSFQGAFGNTIYFGEGSWLTVV.

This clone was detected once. The CDR3 coding sequence is TGTGCCAGCAGTTTAAGGCTAGCGGGAGTAAAGCCCGGGGAGCTGTTTTTT. Its translation is CASSLRLAGVKPGELFF. The chain has TRBV11-2 and TRBJ2-2, with 10 bases aligning to TRBD2. The CDR3 spans 17 residues. Germline V gives CDR1 SGHAT, CDR2 FQNNGV. The junction had 13 bases not matched to a gene; V was cut back by 6 bases and J by 6 bases.

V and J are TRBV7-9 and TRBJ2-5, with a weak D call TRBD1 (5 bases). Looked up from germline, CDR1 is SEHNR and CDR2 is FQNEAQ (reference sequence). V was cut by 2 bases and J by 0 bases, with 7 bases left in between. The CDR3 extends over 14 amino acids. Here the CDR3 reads CASSLMTDQETQYF. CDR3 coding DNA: TGTGCCAGCAGCTTAATGACAGACCAAGAGACCCAGTACTTC.

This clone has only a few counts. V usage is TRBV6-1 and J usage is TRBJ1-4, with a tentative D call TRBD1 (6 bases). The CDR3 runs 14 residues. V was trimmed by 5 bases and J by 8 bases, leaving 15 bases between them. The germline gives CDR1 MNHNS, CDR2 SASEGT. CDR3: CASSLGGAGEKLFF. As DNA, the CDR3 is TGTGCCAGCAGTCTAGGGGGGGCTGGGGAAAAACTGTTTTTT.

In DNA, the CDR3 is TGTGCCAGCAGCCCAAGTTTAGCGGGCCCTAGCACAGATACGCAGTATTTT. Its translation is CASSPSLAGPSTDTQYF. The J gene is TRBJ2-3, the V gene TRBV5-5, with 7 bases fitting TRBD2. CDR1 is SGHKS and CDR2 is YYEKEE in the germline V gene (reference sequence). This CDR3 is built from 17 residues. The V segment lost 4 bases and the J segment 0 bases; nucleotides outside the gene matches: 11. The full variable domain, with the rest looked up from reference TRBV5-5 and TRBJ2-3, is DAGVTQSPTHLIKTRGQQVTLRCSPISGHKSVSWYQQVLGQGPQFIFQYYEKEERGRGNFPDRFSARQFPNYSSELNVNALLLGDSALYLCASSPSLAGPSTDTQYFGPGTRLTVL.

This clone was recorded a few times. DNA of the CDR3: TGTGCCAGCAACCCAACCCGGGACTACCAAGAGACCCAGTACTTC. It codes for CASNPTRDYQETQYF. The chain joins TRBV7-8 to TRBJ2-5; maybe TRBD2 (6 bases). The ends were cut back, 7 bases at V and 0 bases at J, with 15 bases in the middle. CDR3 length equals 15 residues. CDR1 and CDR2 (germline): SGHVS, FQNEAQ. Supplemented by reference TRBV7-8 and TRBJ2-5, the full variable domain reads GAGVSQSPRYKVAKRGQDVALRCDPISGHVSLFWYQQALGQGPEFLTYFQNEAQLDKSGLPSDRFFAERPEGSVSTLKIQRTQQEDSAVYLCASNPTRDYQETQYFGPGTRLLVL.